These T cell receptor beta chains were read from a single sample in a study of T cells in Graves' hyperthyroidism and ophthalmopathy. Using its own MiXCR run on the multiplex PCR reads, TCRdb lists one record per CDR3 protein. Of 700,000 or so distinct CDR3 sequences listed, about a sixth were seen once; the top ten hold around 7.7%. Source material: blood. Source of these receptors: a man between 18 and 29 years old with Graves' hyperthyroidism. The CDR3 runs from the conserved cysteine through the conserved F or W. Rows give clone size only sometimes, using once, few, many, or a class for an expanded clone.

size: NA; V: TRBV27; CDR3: CASSSQGVRETQYF
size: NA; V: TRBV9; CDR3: CASSVGPDSTDTQYF
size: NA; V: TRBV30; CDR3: CAWGSPISYEQYF
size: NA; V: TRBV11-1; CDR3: CASSFVGTGYEQYF
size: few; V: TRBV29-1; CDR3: CSVEDRGNTGELFF
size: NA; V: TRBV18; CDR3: CASSPQGVGGANVLTF
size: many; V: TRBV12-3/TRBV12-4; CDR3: CASSRGDSNEQFF
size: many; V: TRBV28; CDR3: CASSTNYRGPWNTEAFF
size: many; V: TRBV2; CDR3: CASILLSSGSEQYF
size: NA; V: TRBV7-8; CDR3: CASSRLAGPRETQYF